Listed below are T cell receptor beta chains from one sample, sequenced in a study of blood T cell repertoires in COVID-19. The repertoire was sequenced with immunoSEQ multiplex PCR; TCRdb's copy has only in-frame clones and lacks some. Of 150,000 to 200,000 clones detected, approximately 90% appear once; the ten largest clones hold approximately 0.5%. The sample consisted of peripheral blood. The receptors stem from a man in his forties or fifties with acute or convalescent COVID-19. The CDR3 runs from the conserved cysteine through the conserved F or W.

V	J	CDR3
TRBV18	TRBJ2-3	CASSPRLSTDTQYF
TRBV19	TRBJ1-2	CASSPTGASYGYTF
TRBV4-1	TRBJ2-2	CASSQAQGVGELFF
TRBV11-1	TRBJ2-1	CASAAASSYNEQFF
TRBV5-1	TRBJ2-1	CASSYGERGMNEQFF
TRBV28	TRBJ1-1	CASSARTALEAFF
TRBV14	TRBJ2-1	CASSRPGVNNEQFF
TRBV19	TRBJ2-7	CASRISQREGYEQYF
TRBV29-1	TRBJ1-4	CSVVSPGFEKLFF
TRBV15	TRBJ2-5	CATSRGNRDYETQYF
TRBV27	TRBJ2-2	CASSREAGELFF
TRBV11-1	TRBJ2-1	CASSINNEQFF
TRBV5-1	TRBJ1-1	CASSPGQQNTEAFF
TRBV9	TRBJ2-2	CASSAGLAGRLGGELFF
TRBV27	TRBJ2-1	CASSSAGTSYNEQFF
TRBV6-4	TRBJ1-2	CASRRTANVNYGYTF
TRBV7-2	TRBJ1-2	CASSRNPGLGAGEDGYTF
TRBV11-2	TRBJ2-7	CASSLARGDSYEQYF
TRBV29-1	TRBJ1-3	CSVPGEAGNTIYF
TRBV5-4	TRBJ1-2	CASSGPGQGYGYTF
TRBV24-1	TRBJ2-1	CATRLGLGGEQFF
TRBV28	TRBJ1-5	CASSLRTGPSNQPQHF
TRBV6-2/TRBV6-3	TRBJ2-3	CASSYSSGGGSGRFTDTQYF
TRBV28	TRBJ2-7	CASSLSASGSYEQYF
TRBV12-5	TRBJ2-2	CASGLQGVSNTGELFF
TRBV11-1	TRBJ1-1	CASRGQGTARTEAFF
TRBV10-3	TRBJ2-3	CAISPGQLRTDTQYF
TRBV30	TRBJ1-4	CAWSLTGYLANEKLFF
TRBV7-9	TRBJ2-1	CASSQNFPQGTNEQFF
TRBV28	TRBJ2-2	CASSTSGRVAGELFF
TRBV7-3	TRBJ2-2	CASSEARQGWHTGELFF
TRBV18	TRBJ2-1	CASSPDSGEQFF
TRBV5-6	TRBJ2-5	CASSGRRTGGPETQYF
TRBV18	TRBJ1-1	CASSPRQGENTEAFF
TRBV2	TRBJ2-1	CASSVEGTSNEQFF